What follows are 30 T cell receptor beta chains derived from one specimen sequenced in a study. TCRdb reanalysed the 5' RACE reads using MiXCR and keeps one entry per CDR3 protein. The data show 50,000 to 65,000 distinct CDR3 sequences, around 20% seen once. Tregs were sorted as CD4+CD25+CD127-/low cells. The material sequenced was tumor-infiltrating Tregs sorted from the breast tumor. These receptors originate from a female donor with breast cancer.

The chain employs TRBV15 and TRBJ1-4, with 11 bases that match TRBD1. This CDR3 has 15 residues. Germline lookup yields CDR1 LNHNV and CDR2 YYDKDF (reference sequence). The V and J ends lost 5 bases and 8 bases, in that order; junction bases with no gene match: 7. This chain's CDR3 is CATSPGTGGKEKLFF. The CDR3 DNA sequence: TGTGCCACCAGCCCAGGGACAGGGGGAAAGGAAAAACTGTTTTTT.

The chain is built from TRBV24-1 and TRBJ2-7; 7 bases match TRBD2. The CDR3 spans 14 residues. With V trimmed by 4 bases and J by 1 base, 3 bases remained unmatched. The V gene's germline CDR1 is KGHDR and CDR2 SFDVKD. Here the CDR3 reads CATSDSSGSYEQYF. CDR3 in DNA: TGTGCCACCAGTGACTCTAGCGGTTCCTACGAGCAGTACTTC.

This clonotype came up a few times. This chain connects TRBV6-5 to TRBJ2-1; 8 bases agree with TRBD1. The CDR3 has 16 residues. The germline V gene encodes CDR1 MNHEY and CDR2 SVGAGI. V lost 6 bases and J lost 4; bases outside the gene matches: 11. In DNA form, the CDR3 reads TGTGCCAGCAGCCCTGCCGGGACAGGCAAATACAATGAGCAGTTCTTC. Its translation: CASSPAGTGKYNEQFF.

To note about this clonotype: A read error may be the cause here, since a much bigger clone is one base away. Here the CDR3 omits its conserved ending phenylalanine or tryptophan, so a read error is the likely source. This CDR3 is CSATGTGLETEAFS. Written as DNA, the CDR3 is TGCAGTGCTACTGGGACAGGGCTGGAGACTGAAGCTTTCTCT. This chain joins TRBV20-1 and TRBJ1-1; 9 nucleotides match TRBD1. The trim removed 4 bases at V and 5 bases at J, leaving 8 bases unmatched. Germline V lookup: CDR1 DFQATT, CDR2 SNEGSKA (reference sequence). The CDR3 has 14 residues.

This clonotype was detected a few times. The gene calls are TRBV4-1 and TRBJ2-6; D perhaps matches TRBD1 (5 bases). Germline values: CDR1 MGHRA, CDR2 YSYEKL. Trimming took 4 bases from V and 0 from J, leaving 16 bases between them. The CDR3 extends over 18 amino acids. The CDR3 protein is CASSLRGREPSGANVLTF. In DNA, the CDR3 is TGCGCCAGCAGCCTTAGGGGCAGGGAACCCTCTGGGGCCAACGTCCTGACTTTC.

This clonotype has ten or more counts. The chain links TRBV4-2 to TRBJ2-3, with unresolved D. The CDR3 extends over 13 amino acids. CDR1 is LGHNA and CDR2 is YNFKEQ in the germline V gene. The germline V and J ends were trimmed by 0 bases and 6 bases, with 7 bases remaining between them. DNA of the CDR3: TGTGCCAGCAGCCAAGATAAGGGCGATACGCAGTATTTT. This encodes CASSQDKGDTQYF.

This clonotype came up a few times. Relative to the germline gene, one junction end is altered; a read error may explain this. V is TRBV6-2 or TRBV6-3 and J is TRBJ2-1; D not certain. In germline, CDR1 is MNHEY, CDR2 SVGEGT. CDR3 size: 11 residues. CDR3 in DNA: TGTGCCAGCGAAGGGTACAATGAGCAGCTCTTC. The encoded protein is CASEGYNEQLF.

This clonotype was seen a handful of times. The V call is TRBV7-2, the J call TRBJ1-2; D might be TRBD1 (6 bases). From germline, CDR1 is SGHTA and CDR2 FQGNSA. CDR3 length equals 14 residues. Trimming removed 0 bases at V and 6 bases at J, with 11 bases between. CDR3 loop: CASSLAKGVDGYTF. As DNA, the CDR3 is TGTGCCAGCAGCTTAGCGAAGGGGGTTGATGGCTACACCTTC.

This clonotype occurred a few times. The rearrangement links TRBV7-9 to TRBJ2-3; 8 positions agree with TRBD2. The CDR3 loop spans 15 amino acids. V shed 5 bases and J 0 bases; nucleotides not matched to a gene: 4. The germline V gene encodes CDR1 SEHNR and CDR2 FQNEAQ (reference sequence). CDR3 DNA sequence: TGTGCCAGCAGCGTCACTAGCGGAAGCACAGATACGCAGTATTTT. The encoded protein is CASSVTSGSTDTQYF.

This clonotype has at least ten counts. The rearrangement uses TRBV6-2 or TRBV6-3 and TRBJ2-6; maybe TRBD1 (5 bases). CDR3 length equals 15 residues. The ends were cut back, 7 bases at V and 0 bases at J, with 10 bases in the middle. Germline CDR1 is MNHEY and CDR2 is SVGEGT. Here the CDR3 DNA reads TGTGCCAGCAACCAGGGCCACTCTGGGGCCAACGTCCTGACTTTC. Its translation is CASNQGHSGANVLTF.

This clonotype appeared many times. The chain is built from TRBV20-1 and TRBJ2-7, with 9 bases matching TRBD2. J gave up 2 bases and V 6 bases, and 8 bases lay outside the gene matches. CDR3 length equals 14 residues. CDR1 is DFQATT, CDR2 SNEGSKA, per germline (reference sequence). The CDR3 here is CSAVEAGGPYEQYF. In DNA, the CDR3 is TGCAGTGCCGTAGAGGCGGGAGGGCCCTACGAGCAGTACTTC.

This clonotype showed up many times. The chain has TRBV5-1 and TRBJ2-5, with TRBD2 as a possible D gene (6 bases). The length of the CDR3 is 14 residues. In germline, CDR1 is SGHRS, CDR2 YFSETQ. Trimming left V 5 bases short and J 0 bases short, with 11 bases between. This CDR3 reads CASSSGRDQETQYF. In nucleotides, the CDR3 is TGCGCCAGCAGTAGCGGACGGGACCAAGAGACCCAGTACTTC.

V gene TRBV10-3 combines with J gene TRBJ2-7, with TRBD2 as a possible D gene (5 bases). The V gene's germline CDR1 is ENHRY and CDR2 SYGVKD. The CDR3 runs 16 residues. V was trimmed by 0 bases and J by 5 bases, leaving 17 bases between them. As DNA, the CDR3 is TGTGCCATCAGTGAGTCGGTTGGTCGAGGGAGACACGAGCAGTACTTC. As protein: CAISESVGRGRHEQYF.

This clonotype was counted ten times or more. V usage is TRBV7-3 and J usage is TRBJ1-1; D gene uncertain. Germline loops: CDR1 SGHTA, CDR2 FQGTGA. CDR3 length: 13 amino acids. V lost 3 bases to trimming and J lost 2 bases, with 7 bases between them. The CDR3 nucleotides read TGTGCCAGCAGCTTTAATGGTAACACTGAAGCTTTCTTT. As protein: CASSFNGNTEAFF.

The table lists this clonotype with a few counts. J is TRBJ1-3 and V is TRBV7-2; no firm D call. The length of the CDR3 is 13 residues. Trimming took 2 bases from V and 4 from J, leaving 6 bases between them. The germline gives CDR1 SGHTA, CDR2 FQGNSA. The CDR3 loop is CASSLTLGNTIYF. The CDR3 region has the DNA TGTGCCAGCAGCTTAACCTTAGGAAACACCATATATTTT.

This clonotype was seen a handful of times. J is TRBJ2-3 and V is TRBV5-1; 7 bases agree with TRBD2. Unmatched junction bases numbered 8, after V lost 5 bases and J lost 2 bases. CDR1 and CDR2 from the germline V gene are SGHRS and YFSETQ. The CDR3 sequence is 15 residues long. The CDR3 coding sequence is TGCGCCAGCAGTCGTACCGGGACTAACACAGATACGCAGTATTTT. This codes for CASSRTGTNTDTQYF.

V is TRBV5-1 and J is TRBJ1-1; 9 positions match TRBD1. Germline V CDR1 and CDR2: SGHRS, YFSETQ. V trimming: 0 bases; J trimming: 9 bases; junction bases outside the gene matches: 6. The CDR3 length is 14 residues. The CDR3, as DNA: TGCGCCAGCAGCTTGGAACAGGGGGCGCGTCAAGCTTTCTTT. This codes for CASSLEQGARQAFF.

This clonotype was seen only a few times. No conserved phenylalanine or tryptophan is present at the end of the CDR3, so a read error is the likely explanation. CDR3 loop: CASSYLGSEQYL. The CDR3 DNA sequence: TGTGCCAGCAGTTACCTCGGATCCGAGCAGTACCTC. The rearrangement uses TRBV6-2 or TRBV6-3 and TRBJ2-7; the D is unclear. Germline V gene data show CDR1 as MNHEY and CDR2 as SVGEGT. The V end lost 2 bases, the J end lost 6 bases, and 8 bases lay between the germline ends. The CDR3 has 12 residues.

This clonotype was counted at least ten times. The V gene is TRBV4-1, the J gene TRBJ2-1; 7 bases align to TRBD2. Germline CDR1 reads MGHRA; CDR2 reads YSYEKL. The CDR3 spans 16 residues. V lost 0 bases to trimming and J lost 12 bases; unmatched junction nucleotides: 14. As DNA, the CDR3 is TGCGCCAGCAGCCAAGATCGGGCGGGAGCGATTCAATTGCAGTTCTTC. Translated, it gives CASSQDRAGAIQLQFF.

On this clonotype: Lacking the conserved final phenylalanine or tryptophan, this CDR3 likely reflects a read error. V usage is TRBV5-1 and J usage is TRBJ1-1; D gene unclear. Germline assignment: CDR1 SGHRS and CDR2 YFSETQ. Between the trimmed V and J ends, which lost 4 bases and 6 bases, there was a span of 13 bases. The CDR3 runs to 13 residues. The CDR3 sequence is CASSPTWPPEAFL. In nucleotides, the CDR3 is TGCGCCAGCAGCCCCACATGGCCCCCTGAAGCTTTCCTT.

This clonotype was detected only a few times. The chain has TRBV3-1 and TRBJ2-3; TRBD2 aligns across 7 bases. Losses at the gene ends were 4 bases for V and 4 bases for J; bases not matched to a gene: 8. Germline V CDR1 and CDR2: LGHDT, YNNKEL (reference sequence). CDR3 length: 15 amino acids. CDR3: CASSRRLATADTQYF. The CDR3 bases are TGTGCCAGCAGCCGGAGACTAGCAACCGCAGATACGCAGTATTTT.

For this clonotype: This may be a read error: a much more frequent sequence differs by one nucleotide. The CDR3 DNA reads TGTGCCAGCAGCCAAACAAGGGGGGGTAAGCAGTACTTC. Protein: CASSQTRGGKQYF. The V gene is TRBV7-2, the J gene TRBJ2-7; tentatively, D is TRBD2 (7 bases). CDR1 is SGHTA and CDR2 is FQGNSA in the germline V gene. V dropped 5 bases and J dropped 8 bases, with 16 bases sitting between them. The CDR3 totals 13 residues.

CDR3 in amino acids: CASSSTAEGREQFF. CDR3 DNA sequence: TGTGCCAGCAGTTCTACCGCTGAGGGCCGCGAGCAGTTCTTC. This rearrangement joins TRBV7-8 to TRBJ2-1; a possible D gene is TRBD2 (5 bases). V lost 6 bases and J 10 bases, leaving 19 bases between the germline ends. The germline V gene has CDR1 SGHVS and CDR2 FQNEAQ. The CDR3 extends over 14 amino acids. Looking up the rest from reference TRBV7-8 and TRBJ2-1 gives the full variable domain: GAGVSQSPRYKVAKRGQDVALRCDPISGHVSLFWYQQALGQGPEFLTYFQNEAQLDKSGLPSDRFFAERPEGSVSTLKIQRTQQEDSAVYLCASSSTAEGREQFFGPGTRLTVL.

The chain joins TRBV6-6 to TRBJ1-2; 9 positions agree with TRBD1. Germline V lookup: CDR1 MNHNY, CDR2 SVGAGI (reference sequence). The V gene end was trimmed by 4 bases and the J gene end by 7 bases; junction bases not matched to a gene: 10. The CDR3 length is 15 residues. CDR3 sequence reads: CASSFTSGQGTGYTF. The CDR3 DNA reads TGTGCCAGCAGTTTTACTTCTGGACAGGGGACTGGCTACACCTTC.

In its sample, this clonotype was seen a few times. The chain uses TRBV20-1 and TRBJ2-5; 9 bases are a match to TRBD1. Unmatched junction bases numbered 12, after V lost 6 bases and J lost 1 base. The germline V gene encodes CDR1 DFQATT and CDR2 SNEGSKA (reference sequence). The CDR3 spans 16 residues. The chain's CDR3 is CSATNRGRRVQETQYF. CDR3 in DNA: TGCAGTGCCACGAACAGGGGGCGACGTGTCCAAGAGACCCAGTACTTC.

This chain connects TRBV11-2 to TRBJ2-1; D perhaps matches TRBD2 (7 bases). V dropped 0 bases and J dropped 0 bases, with 12 bases sitting between them. Germline V gene sequence: CDR1 SGHAT, CDR2 FQNNGV. This CDR3 contains 17 residues. Here the CDR3 reads CASSLEGGASSYNEQFF. As DNA, the CDR3 is TGTGCCAGCAGCTTAGAGGGGGGGGCGAGCTCCTACAATGAGCAGTTCTTC. The variable domain in full, with the rest retrieved from reference TRBV11-2 and TRBJ2-1, is EAGVAQSPRYKIIEKRQSVAFWCNPISGHATLYWYQQILGQGPKLLIQFQNNGVVDDSQLPKDRFSAERLKGVDSTLKIQPAKLEDSAVYLCASSLEGGASSYNEQFFGPGTRLTVL.

This clonotype was counted a few times. The V call is TRBV28, the J call TRBJ2-7; TRBD1 agrees at 10 bases. The CDR3 covers 15 residues. The V gene end was trimmed by 6 bases and the J gene end by 2 bases; junction bases not matched to a gene: 7. Germline CDR1 is MDHEN and CDR2 is SYDVKM. The CDR3 region has the DNA TGTGCCAGCAGGACAGGGGGCGGAGGTCCCTACGAGCAGTACTTC. Amino acids: CASRTGGGGPYEQYF.

This clonotype was counted between two and nine times. The V gene is TRBV29-1, the J gene TRBJ2-1; tentatively, D is TRBD1 or TRBD2 (6 bases each). The CDR3 contains 14 residues. Trimming took 7 bases from V and 6 from J, leaving 19 bases between them. CDR1 and CDR2 (germline): SQVTM, ANQGSEA. Here the CDR3 reads CSGGITGSGNEQFF. The CDR3 DNA reads TGCAGCGGCGGGATTACAGGGTCGGGCAATGAGCAGTTCTTC.

V gene TRBV20-1 combines with J gene TRBJ2-3; D is unclear. Trimming cost V 5 bases and J 2 bases, with 20 bases left between them. The length of the CDR3 is 16 residues. Germline loops: CDR1 DFQATT, CDR2 SNEGSKA (reference sequence). The CDR3 coding sequence is TGCAGTGCTGAGCAGCGCGCCGTTGAATTCACAGATACGCAGTATTTT. Amino acid sequence: CSAEQRAVEFTDTQYF.

The chain combines TRBV7-6 with TRBJ2-5; D is ambiguous. V was pared by 6 bases and J by 5 bases, with 10 bases between. This CDR3 contains 12 residues. The germline CDR1 and CDR2 sequences are SGHVS and FNYEAQ. This CDR3 is CASSPSWETQYF. The CDR3 region has the DNA TGTGCCAGCAGTCCTAGTTGGGAGACCCAGTACTTC. Looking up the rest from reference TRBV7-6 and TRBJ2-5 gives the full variable domain: GAGVSQSPRYKVTKRGQDVALRCDPISGHVSLYWYRQALGQGPEFLTYFNYEAQQDKSGLPNDRFSAERPEGSISTLTIQRTEQRDSAMYRCASSPSWETQYFGPGTRLLVL.